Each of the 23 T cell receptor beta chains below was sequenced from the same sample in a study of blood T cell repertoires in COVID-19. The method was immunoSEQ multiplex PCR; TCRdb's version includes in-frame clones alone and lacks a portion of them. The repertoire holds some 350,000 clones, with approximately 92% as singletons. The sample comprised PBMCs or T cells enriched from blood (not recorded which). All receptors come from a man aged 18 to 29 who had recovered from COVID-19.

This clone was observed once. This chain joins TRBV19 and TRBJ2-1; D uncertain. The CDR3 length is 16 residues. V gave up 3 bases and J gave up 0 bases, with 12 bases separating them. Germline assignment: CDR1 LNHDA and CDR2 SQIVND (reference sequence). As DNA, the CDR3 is TGTGCCAGTAGTATTGGTCGAGATTTCTCCTACAATGAGCAGTTCTTC. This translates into CASSIGRDFSYNEQFF.

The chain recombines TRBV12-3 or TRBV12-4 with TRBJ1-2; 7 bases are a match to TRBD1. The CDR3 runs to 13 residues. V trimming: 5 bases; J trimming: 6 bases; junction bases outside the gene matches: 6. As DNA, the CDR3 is TGTGCCAGCAGTGAGGGGGCGATAGATGGCTACACCTTC. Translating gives CASSEGAIDGYTF.

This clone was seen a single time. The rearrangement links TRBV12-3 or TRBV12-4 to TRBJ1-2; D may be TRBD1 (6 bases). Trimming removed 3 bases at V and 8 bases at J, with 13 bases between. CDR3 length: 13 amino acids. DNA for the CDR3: TGTGCCAGCAGTTTCACAGGGACGTCGGGCTACACCTTC. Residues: CASSFTGTSGYTF.

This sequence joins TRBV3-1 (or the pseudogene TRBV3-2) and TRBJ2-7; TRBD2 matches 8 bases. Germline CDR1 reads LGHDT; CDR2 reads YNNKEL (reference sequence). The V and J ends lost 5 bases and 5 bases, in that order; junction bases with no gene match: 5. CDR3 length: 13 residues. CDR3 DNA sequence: TGTGCCAGCAGCTCCCGGGGGGGTAACGAGCAGTACTTC. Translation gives CASSSRGGNEQYF.

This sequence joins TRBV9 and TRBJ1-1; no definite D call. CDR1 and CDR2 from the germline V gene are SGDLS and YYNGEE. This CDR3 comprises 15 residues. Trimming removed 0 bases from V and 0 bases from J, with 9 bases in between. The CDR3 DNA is TGTGCCAGCAGCGTAGAGAGTGTCCTGAACACTGAAGCTTTCTTT. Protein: CASSVESVLNTEAFF.

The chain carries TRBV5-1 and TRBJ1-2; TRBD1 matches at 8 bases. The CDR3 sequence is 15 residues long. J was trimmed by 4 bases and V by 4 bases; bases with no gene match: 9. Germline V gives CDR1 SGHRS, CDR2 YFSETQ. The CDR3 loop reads CASSPQGQASYGYTF. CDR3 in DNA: TGCGCCAGCAGCCCCCAGGGACAGGCCAGCTATGGCTACACCTTC.

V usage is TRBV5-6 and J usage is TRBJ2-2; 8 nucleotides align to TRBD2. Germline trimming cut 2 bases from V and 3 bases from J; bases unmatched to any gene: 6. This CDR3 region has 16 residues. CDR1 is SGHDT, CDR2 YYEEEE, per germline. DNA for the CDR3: TGTGCCAGCAGCTTTTCTTTGCGGGGGGACACCGGGGAGCTGTTTTTT. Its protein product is CASSFSLRGDTGELFF.

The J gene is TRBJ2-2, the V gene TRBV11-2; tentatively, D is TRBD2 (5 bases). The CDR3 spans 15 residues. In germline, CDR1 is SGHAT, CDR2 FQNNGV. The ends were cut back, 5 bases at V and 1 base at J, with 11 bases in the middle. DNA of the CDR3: TGTGCCAGCAGCCGGATCGGGATGAACACCGGGGAGCTGTTTTTT. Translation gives CASSRIGMNTGELFF.

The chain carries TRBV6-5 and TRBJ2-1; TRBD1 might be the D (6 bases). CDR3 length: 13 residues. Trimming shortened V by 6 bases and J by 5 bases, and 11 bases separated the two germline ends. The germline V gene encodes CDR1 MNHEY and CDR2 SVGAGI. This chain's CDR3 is CASRDSDDNEQFF. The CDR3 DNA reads TGTGCCAGCAGGGACAGCGATGACAATGAGCAGTTCTTC.

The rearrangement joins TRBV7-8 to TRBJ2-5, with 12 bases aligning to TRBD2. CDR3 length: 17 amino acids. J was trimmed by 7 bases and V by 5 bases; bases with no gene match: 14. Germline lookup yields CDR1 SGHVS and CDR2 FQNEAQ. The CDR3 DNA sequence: TGTGCCAGCAGCGTCCGACTAGCGGGGGACCTCCCAGGGACCCAGTACTTC. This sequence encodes CASSVRLAGDLPGTQYF. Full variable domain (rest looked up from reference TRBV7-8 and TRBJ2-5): GAGVSQSPRYKVAKRGQDVALRCDPISGHVSLFWYQQALGQGPEFLTYFQNEAQLDKSGLPSDRFFAERPEGSVSTLKIQRTQQEDSAVYLCASSVRLAGDLPGTQYFGPGTRLLVL.

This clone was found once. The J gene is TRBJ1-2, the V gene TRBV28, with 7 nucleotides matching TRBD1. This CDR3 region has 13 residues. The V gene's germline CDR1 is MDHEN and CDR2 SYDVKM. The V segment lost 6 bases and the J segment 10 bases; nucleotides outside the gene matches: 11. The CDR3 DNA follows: TGTGCCAGCAGGGGACCGGGACAGAGGGACTACACCTTC. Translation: CASRGPGQRDYTF.

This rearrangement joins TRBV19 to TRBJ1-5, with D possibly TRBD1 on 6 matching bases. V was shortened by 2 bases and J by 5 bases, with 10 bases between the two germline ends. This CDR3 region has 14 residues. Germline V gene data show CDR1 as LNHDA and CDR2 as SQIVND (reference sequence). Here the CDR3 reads CASSIIEGDQPQHF. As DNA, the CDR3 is TGTGCCAGTAGTATAATCGAGGGGGATCAGCCCCAGCATTTT.

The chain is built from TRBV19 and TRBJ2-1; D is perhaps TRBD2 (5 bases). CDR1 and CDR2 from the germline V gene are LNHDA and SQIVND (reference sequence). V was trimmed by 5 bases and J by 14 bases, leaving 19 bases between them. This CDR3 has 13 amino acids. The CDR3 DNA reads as TGTGCCAGTAGTGACTACTCAGAGGAGCTGGAGTTCTTC. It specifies CASSDYSEELEFF. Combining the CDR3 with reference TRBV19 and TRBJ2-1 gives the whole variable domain DGGITQSPKYLFRKEGQNVTLSCEQNLNHDAMYWYRQDPGQGLRLIYYSQIVNDFQKGDIAEGYSVSREKKESFPLTVTSAQKNPTAFYLCASSDYSEELEFFGPGTRLTVL.

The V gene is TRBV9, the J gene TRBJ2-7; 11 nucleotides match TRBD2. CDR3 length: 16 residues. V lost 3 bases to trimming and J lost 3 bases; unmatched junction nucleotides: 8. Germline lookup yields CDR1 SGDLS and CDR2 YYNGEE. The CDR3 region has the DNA TGTGCCAGCAGCGCTAGAGGGACTAGCGGATACTACGAGCAGTACTTC. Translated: CASSARGTSGYYEQYF.

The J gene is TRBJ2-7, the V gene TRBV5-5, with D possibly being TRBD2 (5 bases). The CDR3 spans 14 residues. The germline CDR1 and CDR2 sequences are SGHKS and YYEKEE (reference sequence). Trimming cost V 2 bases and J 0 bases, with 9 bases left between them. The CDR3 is CASSFYGSSYEQYF. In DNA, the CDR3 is TGTGCCAGCAGCTTCTATGGGAGCTCCTACGAGCAGTACTTC.

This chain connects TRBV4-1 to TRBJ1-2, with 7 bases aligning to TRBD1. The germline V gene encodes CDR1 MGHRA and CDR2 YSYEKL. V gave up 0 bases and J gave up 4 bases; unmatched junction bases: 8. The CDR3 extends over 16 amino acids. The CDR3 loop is CASSQDSGQSPYGYTF. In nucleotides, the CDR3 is TGCGCCAGCAGCCAAGATTCGGGACAGTCCCCCTATGGCTACACCTTC.

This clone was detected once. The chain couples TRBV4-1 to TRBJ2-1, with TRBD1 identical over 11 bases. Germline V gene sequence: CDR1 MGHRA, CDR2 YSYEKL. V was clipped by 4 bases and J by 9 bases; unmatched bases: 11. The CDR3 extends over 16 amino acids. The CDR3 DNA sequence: TGCGCCAGCAGCCCCCGTGGACAGGGGGCGATTGGTGAGCAGTTCTTC. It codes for CASSPRGQGAIGEQFF.

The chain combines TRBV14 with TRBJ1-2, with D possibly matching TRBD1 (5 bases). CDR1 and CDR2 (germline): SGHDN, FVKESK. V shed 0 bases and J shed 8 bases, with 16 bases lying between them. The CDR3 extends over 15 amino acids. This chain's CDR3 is CASSQESWTNRGYTF. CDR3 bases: TGTGCCAGCAGCCAAGAATCGTGGACAAATAGGGGCTACACCTTC.

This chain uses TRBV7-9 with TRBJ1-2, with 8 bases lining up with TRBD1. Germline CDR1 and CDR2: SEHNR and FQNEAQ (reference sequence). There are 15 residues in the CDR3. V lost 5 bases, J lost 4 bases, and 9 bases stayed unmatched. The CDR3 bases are TGTGCCAGCAGCACCCAAACCGGGACAGGCTATGGCTACACCTTC. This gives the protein CASSTQTGTGYGYTF.

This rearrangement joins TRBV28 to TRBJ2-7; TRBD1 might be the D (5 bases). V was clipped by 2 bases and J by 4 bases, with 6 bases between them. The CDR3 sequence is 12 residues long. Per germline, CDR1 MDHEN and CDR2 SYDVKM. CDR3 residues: CASSLKGYEQYF. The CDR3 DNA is TGTGCCAGCAGTTTAAAGGGGTACGAGCAGTACTTC.

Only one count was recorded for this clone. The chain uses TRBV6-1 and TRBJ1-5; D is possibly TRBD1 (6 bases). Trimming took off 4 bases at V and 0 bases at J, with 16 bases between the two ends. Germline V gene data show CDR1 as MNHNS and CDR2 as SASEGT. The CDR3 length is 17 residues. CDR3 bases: TGTGCCAGCAGTGGGCTTTCGGGGGGCTATAGCAATCAGCCCCAGCATTTT. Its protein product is CASSGLSGGYSNQPQHF.

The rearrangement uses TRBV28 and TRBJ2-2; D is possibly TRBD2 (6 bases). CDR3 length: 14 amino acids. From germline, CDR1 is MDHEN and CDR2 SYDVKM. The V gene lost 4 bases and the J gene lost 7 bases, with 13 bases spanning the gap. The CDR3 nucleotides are TGTGCCAGCAGTTCTAGCTGGCGGGGCGGGGAGCTGTTTTTT. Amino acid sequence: CASSSSWRGGELFF.

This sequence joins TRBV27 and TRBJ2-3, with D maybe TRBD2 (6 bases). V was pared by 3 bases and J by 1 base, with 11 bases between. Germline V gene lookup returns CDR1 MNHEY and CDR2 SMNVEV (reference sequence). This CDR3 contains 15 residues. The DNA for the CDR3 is TGTGCCAGCAGTTTGGAGGGGTTCGGCACAGATACGCAGTATTTT. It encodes CASSLEGFGTDTQYF.